The 3 T cell receptor beta chains reported below all come from one sample, sequenced in a study of graft-versus-host responses after intestinal transplantation. The method was immunoSEQ multiplex PCR; TCRdb's version includes in-frame clones alone and lacks a portion of them. Of about 100,000 clones detected, roughly 87% appear once; the ten largest clones hold roughly 0.97%. Antigen specificity for these receptors is unknown. Sample: unstimulated CD4+ T cells sorted from spleen or lymph node cells, taken before transplant. These TCRs come from a human donor who was the organ donor for an intestinal transplant.

The V and J genes are TRBV5-1 and TRBJ2-2, with D perhaps matching TRBD1 or TRBD2 (6 bases each). Per the germline V gene, CDR1 is SGHRS and CDR2 is YFSETQ. This CDR3 region has 15 residues. Trimming left V 0 bases short and J 5 bases short, with 11 bases between. The CDR3 sequence is CASSLEPGATGELFF. The DNA for the CDR3 is TGCGCCAGCAGCTTGGAGCCGGGGGCGACCGGGGAGCTGTTTTTT.

This chain connects TRBV6-5 to TRBJ1-2; 12 nucleotides line up with TRBD1. Germline assignment: CDR1 MNHEY and CDR2 SVGAGI. Trimming took 7 bases from V and 8 from J; bases not matched to a gene: 5. The CDR3 is 13 residues long. In DNA, the CDR3 is TGTGCCAGCATGAGGGACAGGGGGCAAGGCTACACCTTC. This codes for CASMRDRGQGYTF.

The chain uses TRBV30 and TRBJ1-2; a weak D match, TRBD1 (5 bases). The CDR3 covers 13 residues. Germline lookup yields CDR1 GTSNPN and CDR2 SVGIG (reference sequence). CDR3 nucleotide sequence: TGTGCATCGAGCCCGCGGCAGGGTCATGGCTACACCTTC. Translating it yields CASSPRQGHGYTF.